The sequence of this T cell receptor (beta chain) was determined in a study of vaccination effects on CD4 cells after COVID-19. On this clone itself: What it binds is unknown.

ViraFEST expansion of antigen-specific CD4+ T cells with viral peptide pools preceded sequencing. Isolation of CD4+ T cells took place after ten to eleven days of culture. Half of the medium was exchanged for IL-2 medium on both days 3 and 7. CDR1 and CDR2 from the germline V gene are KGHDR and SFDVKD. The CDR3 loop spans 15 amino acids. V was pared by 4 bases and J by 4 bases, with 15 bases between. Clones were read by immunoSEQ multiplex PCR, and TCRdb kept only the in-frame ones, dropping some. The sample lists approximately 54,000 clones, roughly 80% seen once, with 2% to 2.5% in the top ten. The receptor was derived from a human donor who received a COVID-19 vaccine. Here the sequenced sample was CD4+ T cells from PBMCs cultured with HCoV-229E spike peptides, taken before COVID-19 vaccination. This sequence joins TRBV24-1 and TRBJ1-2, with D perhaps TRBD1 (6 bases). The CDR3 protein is CATSDPTGSAYGYTF. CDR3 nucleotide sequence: TGTGCCACCAGTGACCCTACAGGGTCCGCCTATGGCTACACCTTC.